A single T cell receptor (beta chain) is shown here with its context. The antigen remains undetermined. CDR1 and CDR2 (germline): LNHDA, SQIVND (reference sequence). J was trimmed by 2 bases and V by 5 bases; bases with no gene match: 5. The CDR3 runs 15 residues. Both about-4-week and about-12-week second-dose recipients were combined. These data originate in a study of T cell responses to AZD1222 COVID-19 vaccine. General study points: Donor demographics were predominantly white British with a female majority; clonal diversity may be underestimated. The study reported that nearly half of spike-specific TCRs target unmutated variant regions.

The repertoire was sequenced with immunoSEQ multiplex PCR; TCRdb's copy has only in-frame clones and lacks some. There are about 66,000 clones in the sample; roughly 80% occur only once, and roughly 4% lies in the top ten. V is TRBV19 and J is TRBJ2-3; 9 bases fit TRBD2. This TCR came from an adult who received the AZD1222 COVID-19 vaccine. The starting material was peripheral blood, obtained 28 days after the second AZD1222 dose. The CDR3 loop is CASSVTSGFTDTQYF. The DNA of the CDR3 is TGTGCCAGTAGTGTGACTAGCGGATTCACAGATACGCAGTATTTT.